This T cell receptor beta chain was recovered during a study of human T cells and chemical hapten exposure. Overall study findings and caveats: TCRs above 1 in 1000 frequency did not change with DPC sensitization. A positive correlation with patch test score was shown by PT1 expanded TCR counts.

Time point here: patch test 3, about 24 weeks after DPC sensitization. The sample's treatment: therapeutic diphenylcyclopropenone sensitization with weekly scalp DPC. Researchers extracted total RNA from unfractionated whole blood. Concerning this clonotype itself: What it recognizes is unknown.

In the original processing: Samples contained a median of approximately 100,000 TCRs, with a range of about 23,224 to 690,600. TCRdb re-analysed the RACE reads in MiXCR, keeping a single row per CDR3 protein. V and J calls and clone size were set by TCRdb, not the authors. The sample lists about 170,000 distinct CDR3 sequences; about a quarter were seen once. The CDR3 spans 15 residues. Germline V gene sequence: CDR1 MDHEN, CDR2 SYDVKM. Deletions cut 5 bases from V and 5 bases from J, with 16 bases between. Specimen: whole blood, collected in connection with sensitization to the hapten diphenylcyclopropenone (DPC). The receptor was isolated from a woman under 30 with alopecia areata. Some clones in this sample may be carry-over from other donors' samples. The chain combines TRBV28 with TRBJ1-5; D is undetermined. CDR3 sequence: CASSGVGGFHQPQHF. Written as DNA, the CDR3 is TGTGCCAGCAGTGGTGTGGGTGGGTTTCATCAGCCCCAGCATTTT.